One TCR beta chain is described in this entry. The repertoire was sequenced with immunoSEQ multiplex PCR; TCRdb's copy has only in-frame clones and lacks some. The sample contains roughly 100,000 clones, 75% to 90% of which appear only once. Germline loops: CDR1 SQVTM, CDR2 ANQGSEA. V was trimmed by 7 bases and J by 1 base, leaving 14 bases between them. The CDR3 runs to 14 residues. The record originates from a study of T cell clones after liver transplantation. For the study at large: Subjects received no induction therapy and standard immunosuppression until randomization at 12-24 months post-transplant.

This specimen consisted of CD4+ T cells from blood, obtained before liver transplant. The clonotype was recovered from a human donor who received a liver transplant. The chain carries TRBV29-1 and TRBJ2-1; D is tentatively TRBD1 or TRBD2 (6 bases each). The CDR3 sequence: CSARQGGSYNEQFF. CDR3 DNA sequence: TGCAGCGCCCGACAAGGGGGGTCCTACAATGAGCAGTTCTTC.